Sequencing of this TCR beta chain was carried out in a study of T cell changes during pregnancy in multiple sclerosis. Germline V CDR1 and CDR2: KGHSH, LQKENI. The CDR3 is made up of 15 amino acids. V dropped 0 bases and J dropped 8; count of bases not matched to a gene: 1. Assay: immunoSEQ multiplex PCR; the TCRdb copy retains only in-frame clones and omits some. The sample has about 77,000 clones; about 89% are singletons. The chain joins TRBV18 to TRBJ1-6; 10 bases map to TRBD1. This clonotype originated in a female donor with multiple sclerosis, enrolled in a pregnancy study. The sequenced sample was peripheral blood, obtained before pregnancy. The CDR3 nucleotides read TGTGCCAGCTCACCACCCGGGACAGGGGATTCACCCCTCCACTTT. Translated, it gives CASSPPGTGDSPLHF.